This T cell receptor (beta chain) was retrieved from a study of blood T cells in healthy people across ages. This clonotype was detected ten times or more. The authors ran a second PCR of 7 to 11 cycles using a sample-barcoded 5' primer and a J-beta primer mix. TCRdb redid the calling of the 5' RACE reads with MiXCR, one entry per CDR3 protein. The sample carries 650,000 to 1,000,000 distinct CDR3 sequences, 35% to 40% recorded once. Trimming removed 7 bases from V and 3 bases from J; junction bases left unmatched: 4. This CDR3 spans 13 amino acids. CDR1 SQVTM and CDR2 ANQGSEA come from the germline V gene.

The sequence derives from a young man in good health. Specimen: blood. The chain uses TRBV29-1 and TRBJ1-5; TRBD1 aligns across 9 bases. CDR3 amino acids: CSAGQGDNQPQHF. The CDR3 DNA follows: TGCAGCGCGGGACAGGGCGACAATCAGCCCCAGCATTTT.